This TCR beta chain derives from a study of blood T cell repertoires in COVID-19. Study summary: Acute and convalescent COVID-19 samples came from the United States, Italy and Spain. The analysed material was cDNA or gDNA that came from T cells, B-cell-depleted T cells, or PBMCs.

This clone was seen only a few times. The repertoire was sequenced with immunoSEQ multiplex PCR; TCRdb's copy has only in-frame clones and lacks some. The sample carries 140,000 to 150,000 clones, around four fifths recorded once. The germline V gene encodes CDR1 WNHNN and CDR2 SYGVQD (reference sequence). Trimming pared 4 bases from V and 0 bases from J, leaving 13 bases between. The CDR3 consists of 15 residues. This receptor was obtained from a woman aged 50 to 65 with acute COVID-19. Sequences were obtained from PBMCs or T cells enriched from blood (not recorded which). The chain carries TRBV10-1 and TRBJ2-7; maybe TRBD2 (6 bases). CDR3 in DNA: TGCGCCAGCAGTGTATGGCGGGGAAACTCCTACGAGCAGTACTTC. It encodes CASSVWRGNSYEQYF.